The T cell receptor beta chain under discussion was sequenced for a study of blood T cell repertoires in COVID-19. About the study: Sites across the United States, Italy and Spain contributed samples from acute and convalescent COVID-19. PBMCs, B-cell-depleted T cells, or T cells were the source of the cDNA or gDNA that made up the material.

The protocol was immunoSEQ multiplex PCR, while the TCRdb copy is restricted to in-frame clones and leaves out a portion. The table lists some 25,000 clones, 85% to 90% of them singletons. The CDR3 contains 12 residues. Germline CDR1 and CDR2: SQVTM and ANQGSEA. V lost 7 bases and J 5 bases, leaving 13 bases between the germline ends. It was during active infection that Seattle patients were enrolled and then longitudinally followed. This receptor was taken from a man between 70 and 80 years old with COVID-19, enrolled during active disease. The rearrangement links TRBV29-1 to TRBJ2-3; weak D call: TRBD1 (6 bases). Sequenced sample: peripheral blood. CDR3 sequence: CSGAIGGDTQYF. Here the CDR3 DNA reads TGCAGCGGGGCGATAGGGGGAGATACGCAGTATTTT.